Shown below are 12 T cell receptor beta chains from a single sample sequenced in a study of cytomegalovirus exposure and HLA in healthy donors. The PCR contained 60 Vbeta and 13 Jbeta primers. Measured with immunoSEQ multiplex PCR; TCRdb has only the in-frame clones, and not every one. The table lists around 210,000 clones, around four fifths of them singletons. The sample taken for sequencing was PBMCs. The source is a boy aged 5-17 years in good health and CMV-seronegative.

The rearrangement joins TRBV18 to TRBJ1-3, with D hard to call. V lost 1 base and J lost 5, with 6 bases in between. The CDR3 totals 13 residues. From germline, CDR1 is KGHSH and CDR2 LQKENI. The CDR3 spells CASSPLGRNTIYF. CDR3 nucleotides: TGTGCCAGCTCACCACTTGGGCGAAACACCATATATTTT.

This clone was recorded once. The junction shows a germline mismatch at one end, possibly a read error. The V call is TRBV10-2, the J call TRBJ2-1, with 14 positions matching TRBD2. Per germline, CDR1 WSHSY and CDR2 SAAADI. The CDR3 covers 16 residues. The CDR3 DNA follows: TGCGCCAGCATTGAGGGACTAGCGGGGGTTTTAGGTGAGCAGTTCTTC. The encoded protein is CASIEGLAGVLGEQFF.

The chain carries TRBV6-1 and TRBJ1-2, with D maybe TRBD1 (6 bases). This CDR3 is built from 14 residues. The germline V and J ends were trimmed by 5 bases and 3 bases, with 13 bases remaining between them. The germline gives CDR1 MNHNS, CDR2 SASEGT. For the CDR3, the DNA is TGTGCCAGCAGTCAACAACAGGGCGACTATGGCTACACCTTC. This codes for CASSQQQGDYGYTF.

V is TRBV30 and J is TRBJ1-2, with D perhaps TRBD1 (6 bases). V was trimmed by 2 bases and J by 4 bases, leaving 20 bases between them. This CDR3 region has 16 residues. Germline CDR1 reads GTSNPN; CDR2 reads SVGIG (reference sequence). CDR3 DNA: TGTGCCTGGAGTACGGACAGTCCAACGAGGGCCTATGGCTACACCTTC. Translating it yields CAWSTDSPTRAYGYTF. The full variable domain, with the rest looked up from reference TRBV30 and TRBJ1-2, is SQTIHQWPATLVQPVGSPLSLECTVEGTSNPNLYWYRQAAGRGLQLLFYSVGIGQISSEVPQNLSASRPQDRQFILSSKKLLLSDSGFYLCAWSTDSPTRAYGYTFGSGTRLTVV.

CDR3: CASRGGDMNTEAFF. As DNA, the CDR3 is TGCGCCAGCAGGGGGGGGGACATGAACACTGAAGCTTTCTTT. The chain has TRBV4-1 and TRBJ1-1; weak D call: TRBD1 (6 bases). The CDR3 length is 14 residues. Trimming took 6 bases from V and 0 from J, leaving 11 bases between them. The germline V gene encodes CDR1 MGHRA and CDR2 YSYEKL.

V usage is TRBV7-2 and J usage is TRBJ1-5; the match to TRBD1 covers 12 bases. Trimming removed 5 bases from V and 5 bases from J; junction bases left unmatched: 4. The germline V gene encodes CDR1 SGHTA and CDR2 FQGNSA. The CDR3 is 15 residues long. The CDR3 DNA follows: TGTGCCAGCAGCGGGGACAGGGGGCAGGATCAGCCCCAGCATTTT. Translation gives CASSGDRGQDQPQHF.

This chain links TRBV5-6 with TRBJ2-3; possible D gene TRBD2, 6 bases. Looked up from germline, CDR1 is SGHDT and CDR2 is YYEEEE. Trimming cost V 5 bases and J 10 bases, with 20 bases left between them. The CDR3 extends over 14 amino acids. The CDR3 DNA sequence: TGTGCCAGCAGACGGCCGGGACTCAGCCGGTCGCAGTATTTT. Protein product: CASRRPGLSRSQYF.

Only one count was recorded for this clone. This chain joins TRBV5-5 and TRBJ2-7; D may be TRBD1 (5 bases). The V end was cut by 0 bases, the J end by 3 bases, with 10 bases between. The CDR3 consists of 14 residues. The germline V gene encodes CDR1 SGHKS and CDR2 YYEKEE (reference sequence). The CDR3 sequence: CASSLADTVYEQYF. The CDR3 DNA is TGTGCCAGCAGCTTGGCGGACACCGTCTACGAGCAGTACTTC.

This chain links TRBV4-2 with TRBJ1-5; 8 positions match TRBD1. This CDR3 is 15 amino acids long. Germline V gene sequence: CDR1 LGHNA, CDR2 YNFKEQ. Trimming removed 4 bases from V and 1 base from J; junction bases left unmatched: 3. In DNA form, the CDR3 reads TGTGCCAGCAGCCTACGGGACAGGAGCAATCAGCCCCAGCATTTT. It translates to CASSLRDRSNQPQHF.

This sequence joins TRBV7-9 and TRBJ2-7, with 9 bases lining up with TRBD2. There are 13 residues in the CDR3. The junction had 1 base not matched to a gene; V was cut back by 1 base and J by 6 bases. The germline CDR1 and CDR2 sequences are SEHNR and FQNEAQ (reference sequence). DNA for the CDR3: TGTGCCAGCAGCTTAGGCGGGGGGGGCGAGCAGTACTTC. Translated, it gives CASSLGGGGEQYF.

V usage is TRBV30 and J usage is TRBJ1-6, with D possibly being TRBD1 (5 bases). The germline CDR1 and CDR2 sequences are GTSNPN and SVGIG (reference sequence). The CDR3 totals 13 residues. V dropped 2 bases and J dropped 9 bases, with 11 bases sitting between them. The CDR3 loop is CAWSSGKTSPLHF. The CDR3 DNA reads TGTGCCTGGAGTTCAGGGAAAACTTCACCCCTCCACTTT.

The chain couples TRBV19 to TRBJ2-3, with D unresolved. The V gene lost 0 bases and the J gene lost 5 bases, with 6 bases spanning the gap. Germline V gene sequence: CDR1 LNHDA, CDR2 SQIVND (reference sequence). The CDR3 is made up of 13 amino acids. The CDR3 loop is CASSIEVEDTQYF. CDR3 nucleotides: TGTGCCAGTAGTATAGAGGTAGAAGATACGCAGTATTTT.